One and the same sample provided the 6 T cell receptor beta chains below, sequenced in a study of T cell clones after liver transplantation. Sequenced by immunoSEQ multiplex PCR; TCRdb stores in-frame clones only, minus some. This repertoire shows some 120,000 clones, over 75% found once; its top ten account for around 0.8%. The sequencing used CD4+ T cells from blood, collected 12 months after liver transplant. The receptors were gathered from a human patient who received a liver transplant. Some T cells may be the graft donor's.

The chain employs TRBV9 and TRBJ2-7, with D possibly matching TRBD1 (5 bases). Germline V gene lookup returns CDR1 SGDLS and CDR2 YYNGEE. The ends were cut back, 3 bases at V and 2 bases at J, with 18 bases in the middle. The CDR3 extends over 16 amino acids. The CDR3 nucleotides are TGTGCCAGCAGCGCCCTAGACAGTGGGCCCCCCTACGAGCAGTACTTC. It encodes CASSALDSGPPYEQYF. The full variable domain, its missing parts supplied by reference TRBV9 and TRBJ2-7, is DSGVTQTPKHLITATGQRVTLRCSPRSGDLSVYWYQQSLDQGLQFLIQYYNGEERAKGNILERFSAQQFPDLHSELNLSSLELGDSALYFCASSALDSGPPYEQYFGPGTRLTVT.

This chain links TRBV27 with TRBJ2-3; D gene unclear. Germline-derived CDR1 and CDR2 are MNHEY and SMNVEV (reference sequence). The ends were cut back, 6 bases at V and 4 bases at J, with 5 bases in the middle. This CDR3 spans 11 amino acids. The CDR3 sequence is CASRSSDTQYF. CDR3 nucleotides: TGTGCCAGCAGGAGTTCAGATACGCAGTATTTT.

The V call is TRBV9, the J call TRBJ2-3; 8 nucleotides match TRBD1. Germline V lookup: CDR1 SGDLS, CDR2 YYNGEE. V shed 0 bases, J shed 3 bases, and the junction held 6 bases outside the gene matches. The CDR3 has 16 amino acids. The CDR3 region is CASSVGRQGRTDTQYF. CDR3 sequence (DNA): TGTGCCAGCAGCGTAGGGAGACAGGGGAGGACAGATACGCAGTATTTT.

The CDR3 loop reads CSQERGGGYTF. CDR3 in DNA: TGCAGTCAAGAAAGGGGAGGCGGCTACACCTTC. The rearrangement uses TRBV20-1 and TRBJ1-2; a weak D match, TRBD1 (5 bases). Germline-derived CDR1 and CDR2 are DFQATT and SNEGSKA (reference sequence). V lost 8 bases, J lost 8 bases, and 15 bases lay in between. This CDR3 has 11 amino acids.

The chain recombines TRBV28 with TRBJ1-1; the D is unclear. The CDR3 loop spans 16 amino acids. Per germline, CDR1 MDHEN and CDR2 SYDVKM. V was shortened by 3 bases and J by 0 bases, with 14 bases between the two germline ends. The CDR3 coding sequence is TGTGCCAGCAGTTTGGCAGGTTGGAACGTGAACACTGAAGCTTTCTTT. Its translation is CASSLAGWNVNTEAFF.

The chain is built from TRBV7-2 and TRBJ2-2; no reliable D call. This CDR3 contains 13 residues. Germline lookup yields CDR1 SGHTA and CDR2 FQGNSA. V lost 4 bases and J lost 2, with 5 bases in between. This CDR3 reads CASSSLNTGELFF. In DNA, the CDR3 is TGTGCCAGCAGCTCGCTAAACACCGGGGAGCTGTTTTTT.